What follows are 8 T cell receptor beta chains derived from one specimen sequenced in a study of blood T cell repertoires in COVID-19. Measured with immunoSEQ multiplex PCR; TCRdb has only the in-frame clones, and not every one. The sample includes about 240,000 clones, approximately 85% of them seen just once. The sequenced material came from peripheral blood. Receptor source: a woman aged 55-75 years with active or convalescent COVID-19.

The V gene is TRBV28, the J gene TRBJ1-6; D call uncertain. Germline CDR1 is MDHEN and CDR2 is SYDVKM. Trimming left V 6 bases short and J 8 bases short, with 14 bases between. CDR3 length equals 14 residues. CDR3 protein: CASRTSGSHSPLHF. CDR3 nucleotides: TGTGCCAGCAGAACGAGCGGATCGCATTCACCCCTCCACTTT.

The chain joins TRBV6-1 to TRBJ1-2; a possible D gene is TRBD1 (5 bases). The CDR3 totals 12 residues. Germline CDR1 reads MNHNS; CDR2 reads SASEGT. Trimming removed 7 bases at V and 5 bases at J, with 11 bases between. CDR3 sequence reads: CASILGGYGYTF. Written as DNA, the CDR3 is TGTGCCAGCATCTTGGGGGGATATGGCTACACCTTC.

As DNA, the CDR3 is TGCGCCAGCAGCTTGGAAGCGGGGGGATTCGAGCAGTACTTC. Protein: CASSLEAGGFEQYF. This chain links TRBV5-1 with TRBJ2-7; 9 bases fit TRBD2. V shed 0 bases, J shed 6 bases, and the junction held 4 bases outside the gene matches. The CDR3 contains 14 residues. Germline V gene data show CDR1 as SGHRS and CDR2 as YFSETQ.

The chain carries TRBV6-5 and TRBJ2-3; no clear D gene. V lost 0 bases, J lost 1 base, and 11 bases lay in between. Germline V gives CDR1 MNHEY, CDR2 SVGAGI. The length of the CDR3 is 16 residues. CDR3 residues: CASSYSQSPGTDTQYF. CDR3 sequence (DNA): TGTGCCAGCAGTTACTCACAGAGTCCTGGCACAGATACGCAGTATTTT.

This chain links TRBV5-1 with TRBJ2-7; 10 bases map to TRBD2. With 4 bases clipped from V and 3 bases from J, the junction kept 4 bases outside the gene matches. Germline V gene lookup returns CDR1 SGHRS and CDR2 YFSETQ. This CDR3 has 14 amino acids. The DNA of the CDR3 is TGCGCCAGCAGCCCCCGGACTAGCGGCTACGAGCAGTACTTC. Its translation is CASSPRTSGYEQYF.

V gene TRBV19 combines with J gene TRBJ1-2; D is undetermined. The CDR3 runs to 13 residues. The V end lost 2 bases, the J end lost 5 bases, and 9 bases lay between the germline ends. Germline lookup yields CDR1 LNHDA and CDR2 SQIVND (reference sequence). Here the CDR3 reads CASSIPTAYGYTF. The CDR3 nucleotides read TGTGCCAGTAGTATACCTACAGCATATGGCTACACCTTC.

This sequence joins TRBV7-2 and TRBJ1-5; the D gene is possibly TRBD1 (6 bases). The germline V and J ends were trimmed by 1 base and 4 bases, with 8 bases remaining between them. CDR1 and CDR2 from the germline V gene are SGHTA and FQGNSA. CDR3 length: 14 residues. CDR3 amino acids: CASSLEGGNQPQHF. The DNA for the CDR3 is TGTGCCAGCAGCTTAGAGGGGGGGAATCAGCCCCAGCATTTT.

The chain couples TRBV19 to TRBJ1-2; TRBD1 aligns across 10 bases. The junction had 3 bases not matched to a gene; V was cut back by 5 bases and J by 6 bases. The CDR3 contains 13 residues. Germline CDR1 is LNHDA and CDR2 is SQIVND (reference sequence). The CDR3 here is CASSLGQGDGYTF. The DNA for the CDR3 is TGTGCCAGTAGTCTAGGACAGGGGGATGGCTACACCTTC.